The table lists the clone carrying this TCR beta chain with many counts. The sample comes from a study of breast tumors, draining lymph nodes, adjacent tissues. Looked up from germline, CDR1 is LNHDA and CDR2 is SQIVND (reference sequence). V was clipped by 2 bases and J by 3 bases, with 13 bases between them. This CDR3 has 16 residues. Breast cancer patients provided tissue from their axillary draining lymph nodes. TCRdb itself ran the multiplex PCR reads through MiXCR, one entry per CDR3 protein. The sample carries around 300,000 distinct CDR3 sequences, around 30% recorded once. Material for sequencing was axillary lymph node tissue. The clonotype comes from a female donor with breast cancer. Some clones in this sample may be carry-over from other donors' samples. This rearrangement joins TRBV19 to TRBJ1-4; a weak D match, TRBD1 (5 bases). The CDR3 DNA reads as TGTGCCAGTAGTATACAGCAGGGAAAGTCTAATGAAAAACTGTTTTTT. Its protein is CASSIQQGKSNEKLFF.